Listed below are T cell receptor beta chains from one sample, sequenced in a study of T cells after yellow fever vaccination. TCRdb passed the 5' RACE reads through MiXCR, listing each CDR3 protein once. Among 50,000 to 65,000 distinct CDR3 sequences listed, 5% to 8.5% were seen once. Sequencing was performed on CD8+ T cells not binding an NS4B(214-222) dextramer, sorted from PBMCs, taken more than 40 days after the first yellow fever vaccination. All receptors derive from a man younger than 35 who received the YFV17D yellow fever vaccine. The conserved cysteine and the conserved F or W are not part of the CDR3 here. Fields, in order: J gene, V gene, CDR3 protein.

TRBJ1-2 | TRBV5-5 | ASSLTPRTDYGYT
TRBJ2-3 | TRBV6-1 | ATAIRDSWATDTQY
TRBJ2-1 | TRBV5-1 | ASSTIRASYNEQF
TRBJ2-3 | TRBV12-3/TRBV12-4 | ASSFGTSGRTDTQY
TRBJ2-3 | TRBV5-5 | ASSWGSDTQY
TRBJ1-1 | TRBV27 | ASSLLGPGTEAF
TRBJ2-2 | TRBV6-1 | ASGRQNTGELF
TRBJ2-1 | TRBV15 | ATGTSGGFSYNEQF
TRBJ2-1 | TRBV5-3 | ARSFPADNNEQF
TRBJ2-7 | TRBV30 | AYDRLSYEQY
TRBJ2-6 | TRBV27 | ASRLTAGANVLT